Below, 23 T cell receptor beta chains from the same sample are listed, as sequenced in a study of T cells in Graves' hyperthyroidism and ophthalmopathy. Authors of the study amplified TCR beta CDR3 regions from RNA transcripts. Carried out on the TCR CDR3, a first-round RT-PCR used the HTBI primer set. TCRdb itself ran the multiplex PCR reads through MiXCR, one entry per CDR3 protein. The data show 250,000 to 300,000 distinct CDR3 sequences, 15% to 20% seen once. Sequenced input: blood. These receptors came from an older woman with Graves' ophthalmopathy.

The chain carries TRBV4-2 and TRBJ2-1, with TRBD2 identical over 11 bases. CDR3 length equals 16 residues. V shed 1 base and J 5 bases; nucleotides not matched to a gene: 4. Germline loops: CDR1 LGHNA, CDR2 YNFKEQ. This chain's CDR3 is CASSQATSGENNEQFF. CDR3 coding DNA: TGTGCCAGCAGCCAAGCGACTAGCGGGGAAAACAATGAGCAGTTCTTC.

The chain uses TRBV5-1 and TRBJ1-1, with 7 bases that match TRBD1. This CDR3 contains 14 residues. Per the germline V gene, CDR1 is SGHRS and CDR2 is YFSETQ. Unmatched junction bases numbered 8, after V lost 5 bases and J lost 4 bases. CDR3 amino acids: CASSPTGDPTEAFF. DNA for the CDR3: TGCGCCAGCAGTCCTACAGGGGACCCCACTGAAGCTTTCTTT. Using reference TRBV5-1 and TRBJ1-1 for the parts outside the CDR3, the full variable domain is KAGVTQTPRYLIKTRGQQVTLSCSPISGHRSVSWYQQTPGQGLQFLFEYFSETQRNKGNFPGRFSGRQFSNSRSEMNVSTLELGDSALYLCASSPTGDPTEAFFGQGTRLTVV.

This clonotype was recorded many times. The chain links TRBV7-2 to TRBJ2-3; D is perhaps TRBD1 (5 bases). V was shortened by 1 base and J by 9 bases, with 11 bases between the two germline ends. CDR1 SGHTA and CDR2 FQGNSA come from the germline V gene. The CDR3 has 13 residues. The CDR3: CASSLDRLNTQYF. The CDR3 DNA reads as TGTGCCAGCAGCTTAGACAGGCTTAACACGCAGTATTTT.

This clonotype turned up a few times. The V and J genes are TRBV2 and TRBJ1-4; 9 bases are shared with TRBD1. Germline CDR1 reads SNHLY; CDR2 reads FYNNEI. J lost 6 bases, V lost 2 bases, and 7 bases had no gene match. There are 16 residues in the CDR3. The CDR3 here is CASSENRGLGDEKLFF. CDR3 in DNA: TGTGCCAGCAGTGAAAACAGGGGGCTCGGGGATGAAAAACTGTTTTTT.

The chain recombines TRBV5-1 with TRBJ1-2, with TRBD1 identical over 11 bases. The CDR3 has 15 amino acids. The V gene's germline CDR1 is SGHRS and CDR2 YFSETQ. Unmatched junction bases numbered 3, after V lost 0 bases and J lost 5 bases. The chain's CDR3 is CASSLDGQGAYGYTF. The CDR3 bases are TGCGCCAGCAGCTTGGATGGACAGGGGGCGTATGGCTACACCTTC. Variable domain in full (rest from reference TRBV5-1 and TRBJ1-2): KAGVTQTPRYLIKTRGQQVTLSCSPISGHRSVSWYQQTPGQGLQFLFEYFSETQRNKGNFPGRFSGRQFSNSRSEMNVSTLELGDSALYLCASSLDGQGAYGYTFGSGTRLTVV.

This clonotype has ten or more counts. J is TRBJ1-2 and V is TRBV6-2 or TRBV6-3; D gene uncertain. This CDR3 is built from 15 residues. Germline loops: CDR1 MNHEY, CDR2 SVGEGT. Trimming removed 5 bases at V and 4 bases at J, with 17 bases between. CDR3 sequence (DNA): TGTGCCAGCAGTCTCGATGTGGTCTATAGCTATGGCTACACCTTC. Translating it yields CASSLDVVYSYGYTF.

This clonotype appeared many times. The CDR3 DNA sequence: TGCAGTGCTAGTGGCCTAGCGGGAGGTATTTCCTACGAGCAGTACTTC. This codes for CSASGLAGGISYEQYF. The rearrangement links TRBV20-1 to TRBJ2-7; the match to TRBD2 covers 11 bases. CDR1 DFQATT and CDR2 SNEGSKA come from the germline V gene (reference sequence). V dropped 3 bases and J dropped 1; count of bases not matched to a gene: 8. The CDR3 totals 16 residues.

This chain uses TRBV6-6 with TRBJ2-1; no clear D gene. V lost 2 bases, J lost 8 bases, and 13 bases lay in between. Germline CDR1 reads MNHNY; CDR2 reads SVGAGI (reference sequence). The CDR3 loop spans 14 amino acids. The CDR3 protein is CASSYRVFGHEQFF. CDR3 bases: TGTGCCAGCAGTTACCGCGTTTTCGGCCATGAGCAGTTCTTC.

This clonotype was recorded many times. The chain uses TRBV20-1 and TRBJ2-5; 7 bases match TRBD2. CDR3 length equals 15 residues. The junction had 8 bases not matched to a gene; V was cut back by 0 bases and J by 4 bases. Germline V gene sequence: CDR1 DFQATT, CDR2 SNEGSKA (reference sequence). CDR3 residues: CSARDRASGRETQYF. As DNA, the CDR3 is TGCAGTGCTAGAGATCGGGCTAGCGGTCGAGAGACCCAGTACTTC.

Many counts were recorded for this clonotype. The rearrangement uses TRBV2 and TRBJ2-7; tentatively, D is TRBD1 (6 bases). CDR1 SNHLY and CDR2 FYNNEI come from the germline V gene. The CDR3 loop spans 14 amino acids. V lost 4 bases and J 4 bases, leaving 14 bases between the germline ends. This chain's CDR3 is CASSGRQVGYEQYF. The CDR3 DNA reads as TGTGCCAGCAGTGGGAGACAGGTCGGGTACGAGCAGTACTTC.

This clonotype was recorded at least ten times. V is TRBV2 and J is TRBJ1-5, with TRBD1 matching over 9 bases. This CDR3 region has 14 residues. Trimming removed 7 bases from V and 7 bases from J; junction bases left unmatched: 8. CDR1 SNHLY and CDR2 FYNNEI come from the germline V gene. CDR3 sequence (DNA): TGTGCCAGCACCGACAGGGGGGGGAGCCAGCCCCAGCATTTT. Its translation: CASTDRGGSQPQHF.

The chain couples TRBV4-3 to TRBJ1-6; the D gene is possibly TRBD1 (5 bases). The CDR3 loop spans 16 amino acids. Trimming pared 4 bases from V and 6 bases from J, leaving 16 bases between. Looked up from germline, CDR1 is LGHNA and CDR2 is YSLEER. The chain's CDR3 is CASSRNIQEINSPLHF. CDR3 coding DNA: TGCGCCAGCAGCCGGAACATACAGGAGATTAATTCACCCCTCCACTTT.

The genes are TRBV7-9 and TRBJ2-3; D is ambiguous. Trimming removed 1 base at V and 0 bases at J, with 11 bases between. Germline lookup yields CDR1 SEHNR and CDR2 FQNEAQ (reference sequence). CDR3 length: 16 amino acids. CDR3 sequence: CASSLGHSTSTDTQYF. DNA for the CDR3: TGTGCCAGCAGCTTAGGGCACAGTACTAGCACAGATACGCAGTATTTT.

The chain uses TRBV20-1 and TRBJ1-1; D is possibly TRBD1 (6 bases). Germline V gene lookup returns CDR1 DFQATT and CDR2 SNEGSKA (reference sequence). V gave up 2 bases and J gave up 0 bases, with 10 bases separating them. This CDR3 has 14 amino acids. Here the CDR3 reads CSARRTALNTEAFF. CDR3 DNA: TGCAGTGCTAGACGGACAGCCTTGAACACTGAAGCTTTCTTT.

This clonotype was recorded many times. The CDR3 loop is CASSWTGIGEQYF. For the CDR3, the DNA is TGTGCCAGCAGCTGGACAGGGATAGGCGAGCAGTACTTC. The J gene is TRBJ2-7, the V gene TRBV7-9; 8 nucleotides line up with TRBD1. In germline, CDR1 is SEHNR, CDR2 FQNEAQ (reference sequence). The CDR3 extends over 13 amino acids. V was clipped by 4 bases and J by 6 bases; unmatched bases: 5.

This clonotype appeared many times. This sequence joins TRBV5-1 and TRBJ2-2; D is perhaps TRBD2 (6 bases). V was trimmed by 4 bases and J by 6 bases, leaving 10 bases between them. This CDR3 contains 13 residues. The germline CDR1 and CDR2 sequences are SGHRS and YFSETQ. CDR3 loop: CASSHGEAGELFF. The CDR3 DNA sequence: TGCGCCAGCAGCCACGGGGAGGCCGGGGAGCTGTTTTTT.

There are many counts of this clonotype. The rearrangement joins TRBV29-1 to TRBJ2-3, with D possibly TRBD1 on 5 matching bases. The CDR3 extends over 15 amino acids. Germline lookup yields CDR1 SQVTM and CDR2 ANQGSEA. Trimming removed 5 bases from V and 3 bases from J, with 18 bases in between. Here the CDR3 DNA reads TGCAGCGTTTCCCCCGGACAAGAAGGAACAGATACGCAGTATTTT. Protein sequence: CSVSPGQEGTDTQYF.

This clonotype was seen many times. The chain couples TRBV2 to TRBJ2-7; D call uncertain. Germline lookup yields CDR1 SNHLY and CDR2 FYNNEI. V was pared by 7 bases and J by 2 bases, with 6 bases between. This CDR3 is built from 11 residues. Here the CDR3 reads CASTDTYEQYF. DNA of the CDR3: TGTGCCAGCACGGATACCTACGAGCAGTACTTC.

This clonotype was seen only a few times. The CDR3 spells CATRRSSGNTIYF. The DNA for the CDR3 is TGTGCCACCAGACGTTCCTCTGGAAACACCATATATTTT. The rearrangement uses TRBV10-3 and TRBJ1-3; D not certain. V lost 10 bases, J lost 0 bases, and 10 bases lay in between. The CDR3 loop spans 13 amino acids. In germline, CDR1 is ENHRY, CDR2 SYGVKD.

Many counts were recorded for this clonotype. The gene calls are TRBV6-1 and TRBJ1-2, with D tentatively TRBD1 (5 bases). Per the germline V gene, CDR1 is MNHNS and CDR2 is SASEGT. CDR3 length: 13 amino acids. Trimming stripped 2 bases from V and 7 bases from J, with 11 bases between. DNA for the CDR3: TGTGCCAGCAGTGAACATCGGGGGAGTGGCTACACCTTC. This encodes CASSEHRGSGYTF.

This clonotype turned up a few times. The chain employs TRBV5-1 and TRBJ2-3; 11 nucleotides agree with TRBD2. J gave up 4 bases and V 0 bases, and 4 bases lay outside the gene matches. The CDR3 totals 16 residues. From germline, CDR1 is SGHRS and CDR2 YFSETQ. CDR3 residues: CASSLELAGGSDTQYF. Here the CDR3 DNA reads TGCGCCAGCAGCTTGGAATTAGCGGGAGGGTCAGATACGCAGTATTTT.

This clonotype was counted many times. The chain combines TRBV11-2 with TRBJ1-2; the match to TRBD1 covers 10 bases. V gave up 4 bases and J gave up 2 bases; unmatched junction bases: 10. The CDR3 is made up of 17 amino acids. CDR1 is SGHAT, CDR2 FQNNGV, per germline. The CDR3 sequence is CASSYSFRDRGNYGYTF. DNA for the CDR3: TGTGCCAGCAGCTACTCTTTTCGGGACAGGGGAAACTATGGCTACACCTTC.

This clonotype was found a few times. CDR3 sequence reads: CASSLSGVATDYGYTF. The CDR3 DNA reads TGTGCCAGCAGTTTATCTGGGGTCGCCACCGACTATGGCTACACCTTC. The rearrangement links TRBV12-3 or TRBV12-4 to TRBJ1-2; D is unresolved. V lost 2 bases, J lost 3 bases, and 16 bases lay in between. The CDR3 covers 16 residues.